Listed below are T cell receptor beta chains from one sample, sequenced in a study of cytomegalovirus exposure and HLA in healthy donors. The repertoire was sequenced with immunoSEQ multiplex PCR; TCRdb's copy has only in-frame clones and lacks some. This sample yields some 98,000 clones, of which roughly 87% are seen a single time; about 6% belongs to the top ten. Source material: PBMCs. Receptors originate from a man aged 18 to 30 in good health and CMV-seropositive. Both conserved end residues are part of each CDR3. Each record gives: D gene, clone size, V gene, J gene, CDR3 protein, CDR3 DNA. The D gene is left open where the match is weak. Size is omitted from some rows. Given values are once, few, many or a class for expanded clones.

TRBD1,many,TRBV7-6,TRBJ2-7,CASSLEQGFSYEQYF,TGTGCCAGCAGCTTAGAACAGGGGTTTTCCTACGAGCAGTACTTC
-,-,TRBV10-3,TRBJ1-5,CAISDVTGDQPQHF,TGTGCCATCAGTGATGTCACAGGAGATCAGCCCCAGCATTTT
-,-,TRBV18,TRBJ1-5,CASSPLGGAANQPQHF,TGTGCCAGCTCACCCCTGGGGGGGGCGGCCAATCAGCCCCAGCATTTT
TRBD2,-,TRBV2,TRBJ2-7,CASSLAGGTPYEQYF,TGTGCCAGCAGCCTAGCGGGAGGGACTCCCTACGAGCAGTACTTC
TRBD1,-,TRBV7-8,TRBJ2-5,CASSLPDREETQYF,TGTGCCAGCAGCCTCCCGGACAGGGAAGAGACCCAGTACTTC
TRBD1,-,TRBV6-1,TRBJ1-2,CASSEIWTGASYGYTF,TGTGCCAGCAGTGAAATTTGGACAGGGGCTTCCTATGGCTACACCTTC
-,-,TRBV14,TRBJ1-1,CASSQRTGGIAEAFF,TGTGCCAGCAGCCAACGTACAGGAGGGATCGCTGAAGCTTTCTTT
-,-,TRBV5-4,TRBJ2-5,CASSLQGRETQYF,TGTGCCAGCAGCTTACAGGGTCGGGAGACCCAGTACTTC
-,-,TRBV5-1,TRBJ1-3,CASSFDESTAGNTIYF,TGCGCCAGCAGCTTTGATGAGTCTACTGCTGGAAACACCATATATTTT
TRBD1,-,TRBV2,TRBJ2-1,CASSGRDRGRNEQFF,TGTGCCAGCAGTGGCCGGGACAGGGGAAGGAATGAGCAGTTCTTC
-,-,TRBV27,TRBJ1-4,CASSLSYGGVVNEKLFF,TGTGCCAGCAGTTTATCATACGGGGGAGTCGTAAATGAAAAACTGTTTTTT
TRBD1,few,TRBV19,TRBJ1-5,CATQTGGNQPQHF,TGTGCCACCCAGACAGGGGGCAATCAGCCCCAGCATTTT
-,once,TRBV28,TRBJ1-2,CASRLPNYGYTF,TGTGCCAGCAGACTTCCCAACTATGGCTACACCTTC
-,-,TRBV7-6,TRBJ2-1,CASSLDPLNEQFF,TGTGCCAGCAGCTTAGATCCACTCAATGAGCAGTTCTTC
TRBD2,few,TRBV19,TRBJ2-7,CASSTRTSGSNEQYF,TGTGCCAGTAGTACCCGGACTAGCGGGAGCAACGAGCAGTACTTC
TRBD2,-,TRBV7-8,TRBJ2-5,CASSPGLAGGPGTQYF,TGTGCCAGCAGCCCAGGACTAGCGGGAGGACCAGGGACCCAGTACTTC
TRBD1,few,TRBV27,TRBJ1-2,CASSLRQGADGYTF,TGTGCCAGCAGTCTGCGACAGGGCGCGGATGGCTACACCTTC
-,-,TRBV28,TRBJ1-2,CASSSGELTNYGYTF,TGTGCCAGCAGTTCGGGAGAGTTAACTAACTATGGCTACACCTTC
TRBD1,once,TRBV7-9,TRBJ1-2,CASSSGQGADYGYTF,TGTGCCAGCAGCTCGGGACAGGGGGCGGACTATGGCTACACCTTC
-,-,TRBV10-3,TRBJ2-7,CAISRSVYEQYF,TGTGCCATCAGCCGCTCAGTCTACGAGCAGTACTTC
-,-,TRBV5-1,TRBJ2-2,CASSWTFAGELFF,TGCGCCAGCAGCTGGACTTTTGCCGGGGAGCTGTTTTTT
-,-,TRBV9,TRBJ2-4,CASSVQGLGKNIQYF,TGTGCCAGCAGCGTACAGGGTTTGGGCAAAAACATTCAGTACTTC
-,-,TRBV11-3,TRBJ2-5,CASSLGQVGEETQYF,TGTGCCAGCAGCTTAGGACAGGTGGGGGAAGAGACCCAGTACTTC
TRBD1,-,TRBV25-1,TRBJ1-1,CASSEWGTGRLNTEAFF,TGTGCCAGCAGTGAATGGGGGACAGGGCGTTTGAACACTGAAGCTTTCTTT
TRBD2,once,TRBV19,TRBJ2-7,CASSRTSGNYEQYF,TGTGCCAGTAGTAGAACTAGCGGAAACTACGAGCAGTACTTC
TRBD1,-,TRBV4-3,TRBJ2-7,CASSQNKEDRDHEQYF,TGCGCCAGCAGCCAAAATAAGGAGGACAGGGACCACGAGCAGTACTTC
-,few,TRBV4-3,TRBJ2-2,CASSQERGIKTGELFF,TGCGCCAGCAGCCAAGAAAGAGGGATAAAGACCGGGGAGCTGTTTTTT
-,-,TRBV11-2,TRBJ2-7,CASSLRAGSATEQYF,TGTGCCAGCAGCTTGCGGGCGGGGTCTGCCACCGAGCAGTACTTC
-,-,TRBV6-5,TRBJ2-2,CASTPLTGELFF,TGTGCCAGCACCCCACTTACCGGGGAGCTGTTTTTT
TRBD2,once,TRBV11-3,TRBJ2-3,CASSRLAGVGTDTQYF,TGTGCCAGCAGCAGACTAGCGGGAGTCGGCACAGATACGCAGTATTTT
-,few,TRBV6-1,TRBJ1-6,CALSFSSYNSPLHF,TGTGCACTATCCTTTTCCTCCTATAATTCACCCCTCCACTTT
-,-,TRBV5-1,TRBJ2-2,CASSLLLNTGELFF,TGCGCCAGCAGCTTGTTACTCAACACCGGGGAGCTGTTTTTT
TRBD2,-,TRBV29-1,TRBJ2-1,CSVAGLAGDEQFF,TGCAGCGTCGCGGGACTAGCGGGAGACGAGCAGTTCTTC
-,-,TRBV7-9,TRBJ2-3,CASSLLLDATGTQYF,TGTGCCAGCAGCTTACTCCTGGATGCCACGGGTACGCAGTATTTT
TRBD2,-,TRBV4-1,TRBJ2-1,CASSLTIASGRADNEQFF,TGCGCCAGCAGCCTGACTATCGCTAGCGGGAGGGCCGACAATGAGCAGTTCTTC
TRBD2,-,TRBV6-6,TRBJ2-3,CASTLRTSGTSDTQYF,TGTGCCAGCACCCTACGGACTAGCGGGACTTCAGATACGCAGTATTTT
-,-,TRBV15,TRBJ1-2,CATSPLRQQLDYGYTF,TGTGCCACCAGCCCGCTCCGACAGCAACTTGACTATGGCTACACCTTC
-,-,TRBV4-1,TRBJ1-4,CASSQDVGQYEKLFF,TGCGCCAGCAGCCAAGACGTTGGACAGTATGAAAAACTGTTTTTT
-,-,TRBV11-2,TRBJ2-7,CASSLVAVTYYEQYF,TGTGCCAGCAGCCTAGTAGCGGTTACGTACTACGAGCAGTACTTC
-,-,TRBV28,TRBJ1-2,CASSLVGQGMGYTF,TGTGCCAGCAGTTTAGTCGGGCAGGGGATGGGCTACACCTTC
-,once,TRBV4-1,TRBJ1-1,CASSPRENTEAFF,TGCGCCAGCAGCCCGAGGGAGAACACTGAAGCTTTCTTT
-,-,TRBV6-5,TRBJ2-7,CASSGQYSYEQYF,TGTGCCAGCAGTGGACAGTACTCCTACGAGCAGTACTTC
-,-,TRBV13,TRBJ2-3,CASSSGDTDTQYF,TGTGCCAGCTCTTCAGGGGACACAGATACGCAGTATTTT
TRBD2,-,TRBV6-5,TRBJ2-1,CASSYPGGQFF,TGTGCCAGCAGTTACCCGGGGGGGCAGTTCTTC
TRBD1,-,TRBV5-5,TRBJ2-7,CASSSVTGPYEQYF,TGTGCCAGCAGCTCAGTGACAGGGCCCTACGAGCAGTACTTC
TRBD1,-,TRBV7-8,TRBJ1-2,CASGRGQGRLGYTF,TGTGCCAGCGGAAGAGGACAGGGGAGACTTGGCTACACCTTC
TRBD2,-,TRBV7-8,TRBJ2-7,CASSFFGLAGDYEQYF,TGTGCCAGCAGCTTCTTCGGACTAGCGGGAGACTACGAGCAGTACTTC
TRBD1,-,TRBV7-6,TRBJ1-4,CASSLGGGPEKLFF,TGTGCCAGCAGTCTTGGAGGGGGCCCCGAAAAACTGTTTTTT
TRBD1,-,TRBV4-1,TRBJ1-1,CASSLPRDRGFMNTEAFF,TGCGCCAGCAGCCTTCCCCGGGACAGGGGATTCATGAACACTGAAGCTTTCTTT
TRBD2,-,TRBV7-9,TRBJ2-3,CASSLTSGRPTDTQYF,TGTGCCAGCAGCTTGACTAGCGGGAGACCCACAGATACGCAGTATTTT
TRBD2,-,TRBV19,TRBJ2-1,CASSITSGAYNEQFF,TGTGCCAGTAGTATAACTAGCGGGGCGTACAATGAGCAGTTCTTC